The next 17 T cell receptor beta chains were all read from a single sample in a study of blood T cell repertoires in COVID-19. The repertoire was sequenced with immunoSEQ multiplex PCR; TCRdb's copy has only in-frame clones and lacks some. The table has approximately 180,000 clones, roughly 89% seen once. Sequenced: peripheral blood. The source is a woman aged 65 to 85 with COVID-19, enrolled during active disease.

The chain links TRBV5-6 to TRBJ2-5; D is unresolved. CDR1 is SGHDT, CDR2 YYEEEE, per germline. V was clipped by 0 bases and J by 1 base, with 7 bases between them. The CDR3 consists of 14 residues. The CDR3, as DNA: TGTGCCAGCAGCTTGGTGGCTTTCCAAGAGACCCAGTACTTC. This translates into CASSLVAFQETQYF. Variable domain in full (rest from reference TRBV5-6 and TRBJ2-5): DAGVTQSPTHLIKTRGQQVTLRCSPKSGHDTVSWYQQALGQGPQFIFQYYEEEERQRGNFPDRFSGHQFPNYSSELNVNALLLGDSALYLCASSLVAFQETQYFGPGTRLLVL.

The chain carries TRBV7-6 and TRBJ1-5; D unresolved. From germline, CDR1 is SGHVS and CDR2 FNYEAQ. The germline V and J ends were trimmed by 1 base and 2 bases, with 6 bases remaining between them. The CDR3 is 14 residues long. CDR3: CASSLGQGNQPQHF. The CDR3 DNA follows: TGTGCCAGCAGCTTAGGGCAGGGCAATCAGCCCCAGCATTTT.

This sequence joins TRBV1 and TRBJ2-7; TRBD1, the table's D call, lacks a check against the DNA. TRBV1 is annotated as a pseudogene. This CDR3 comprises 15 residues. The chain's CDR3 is CTSNLRTGDSYEQYF. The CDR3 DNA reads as TGCACCAGCAACCTAAGAACAGGCGACTCCTACGAGCAGTACTTC.

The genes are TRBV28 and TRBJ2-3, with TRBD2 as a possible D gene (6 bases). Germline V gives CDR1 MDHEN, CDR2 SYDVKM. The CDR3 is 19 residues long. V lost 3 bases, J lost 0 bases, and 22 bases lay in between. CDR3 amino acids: CASSFVSVGGTTSTDTQYF. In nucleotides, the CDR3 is TGTGCCAGCAGTTTTGTCTCGGTGGGGGGAACTACTAGCACAGATACGCAGTATTTT.

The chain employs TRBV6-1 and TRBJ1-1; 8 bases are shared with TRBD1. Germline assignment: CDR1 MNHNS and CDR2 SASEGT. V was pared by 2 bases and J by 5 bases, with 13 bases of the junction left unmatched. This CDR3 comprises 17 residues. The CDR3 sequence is CASSEIGQGLLRTEAFF. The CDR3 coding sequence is TGTGCCAGCAGTGAAATTGGACAGGGCTTGCTGAGGACTGAAGCTTTCTTT.

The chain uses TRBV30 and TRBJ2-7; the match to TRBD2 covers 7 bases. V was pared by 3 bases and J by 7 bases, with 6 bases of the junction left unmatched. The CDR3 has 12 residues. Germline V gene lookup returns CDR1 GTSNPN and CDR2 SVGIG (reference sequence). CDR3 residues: CAWSPRELEQYF. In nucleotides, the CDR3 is TGTGCCTGGAGCCCGCGGGAGCTTGAGCAGTACTTC. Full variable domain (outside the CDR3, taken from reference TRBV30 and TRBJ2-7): SQTIHQWPATLVQPVGSPLSLECTVEGTSNPNLYWYRQAAGRGLQLLFYSVGIGQISSEVPQNLSASRPQDRQFILSSKKLLLSDSGFYLCAWSPRELEQYFGPGTRLTVT.

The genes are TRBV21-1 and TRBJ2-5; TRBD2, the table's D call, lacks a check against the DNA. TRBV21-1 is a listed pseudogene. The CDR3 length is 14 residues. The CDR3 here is CASSQGGRRETQYF. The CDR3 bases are TGTGCCAGCAGCCAGGGCGGGAGGCGAGAGACCCAGTACTTC.

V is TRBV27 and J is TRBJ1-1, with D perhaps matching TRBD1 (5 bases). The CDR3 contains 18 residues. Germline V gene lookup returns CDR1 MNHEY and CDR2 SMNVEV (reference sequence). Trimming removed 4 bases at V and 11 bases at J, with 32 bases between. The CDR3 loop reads CASSSRRPGQTNFGIAFF. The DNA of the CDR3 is TGTGCCAGCAGTTCCCGTCGACCCGGACAAACCAATTTCGGCATCGCTTTCTTT.

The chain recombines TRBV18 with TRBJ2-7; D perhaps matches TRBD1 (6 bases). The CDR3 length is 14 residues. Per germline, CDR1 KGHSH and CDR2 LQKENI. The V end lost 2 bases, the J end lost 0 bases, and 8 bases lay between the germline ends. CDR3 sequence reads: CASSPGGSSYEQYF. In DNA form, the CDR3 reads TGTGCCAGCTCACCAGGGGGCTCCTCCTACGAGCAGTACTTC.

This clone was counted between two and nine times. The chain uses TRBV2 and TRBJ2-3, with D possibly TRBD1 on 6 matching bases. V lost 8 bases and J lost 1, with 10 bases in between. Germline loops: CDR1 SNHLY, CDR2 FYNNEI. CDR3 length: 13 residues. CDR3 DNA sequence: TGTGCCAGCCGCCCAGGGGGCACAGATACGCAGTATTTT. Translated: CASRPGGTDTQYF.

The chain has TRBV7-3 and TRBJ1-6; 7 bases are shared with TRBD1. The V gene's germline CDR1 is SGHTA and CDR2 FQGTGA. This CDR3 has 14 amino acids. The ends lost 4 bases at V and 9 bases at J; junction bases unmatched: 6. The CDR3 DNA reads TGTGCCAGCAGCTCGGGACAGACTTTTTCACCCCTCCACTTT. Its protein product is CASSSGQTFSPLHF.

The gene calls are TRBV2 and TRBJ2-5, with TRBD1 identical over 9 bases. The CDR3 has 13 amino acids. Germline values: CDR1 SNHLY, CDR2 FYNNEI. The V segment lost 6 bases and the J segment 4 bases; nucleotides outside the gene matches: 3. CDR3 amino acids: CASSQTGGETQYF. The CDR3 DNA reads TGTGCCAGCAGCCAGACAGGGGGAGAGACCCAGTACTTC. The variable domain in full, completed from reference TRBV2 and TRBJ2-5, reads EPEVTQTPSHQVTQMGQEVILRCVPISNHLYFYWYRQILGQKVEFLVSFYNNEISEKSEIFDDQFSVERPDGSNFTLKIRSTKLEDSAMYFCASSQTGGETQYFGPGTRLLVL.

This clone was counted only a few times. CDR3 region: CASSYSPGQGESPLHF. CDR3 nucleotides: TGTGCCAGCAGTTACTCGCCGGGACAGGGAGAATCACCCCTCCACTTT. The rearrangement links TRBV6-6 to TRBJ1-6, with 9 bases fitting TRBD1. The CDR3 sequence is 16 residues long. Germline assignment: CDR1 MNHNY and CDR2 SVGAGI (reference sequence). V shed 0 bases and J 10 bases; nucleotides not matched to a gene: 7.

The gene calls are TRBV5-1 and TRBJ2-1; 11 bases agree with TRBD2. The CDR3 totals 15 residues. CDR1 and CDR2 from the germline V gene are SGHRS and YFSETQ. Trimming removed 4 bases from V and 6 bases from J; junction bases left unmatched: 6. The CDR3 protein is CASSPTGTSGNEQFF. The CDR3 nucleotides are TGCGCCAGCAGCCCGACCGGGACTAGCGGCAATGAGCAGTTCTTC.

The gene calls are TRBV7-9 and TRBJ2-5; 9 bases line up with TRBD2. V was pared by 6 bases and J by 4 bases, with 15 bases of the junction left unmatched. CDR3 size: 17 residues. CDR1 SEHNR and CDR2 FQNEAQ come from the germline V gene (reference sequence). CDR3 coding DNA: TGTGCCAGCAGTACAGGACTAGCGACCCTTAAGGCAGAGACCCAGTACTTC. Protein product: CASSTGLATLKAETQYF.

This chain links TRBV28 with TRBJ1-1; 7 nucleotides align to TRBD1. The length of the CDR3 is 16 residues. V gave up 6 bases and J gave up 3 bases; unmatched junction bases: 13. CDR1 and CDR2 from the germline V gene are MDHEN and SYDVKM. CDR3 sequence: CASRIDRERKDTEAFF. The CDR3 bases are TGTGCCAGCAGGATTGACAGGGAGAGGAAAGACACTGAAGCTTTCTTT.

The chain's CDR3 is CASSYEQGAISYEQYF. CDR3 in DNA: TGTGCCAGCAGTTACGAGCAGGGGGCGATTTCTTACGAGCAGTACTTC. The genes are TRBV6-5 and TRBJ2-7; 8 bases are shared with TRBD1. Germline trimming cut 2 bases from V and 4 bases from J; bases unmatched to any gene: 10. The CDR3 loop spans 16 amino acids. The V gene's germline CDR1 is MNHEY and CDR2 SVGAGI.